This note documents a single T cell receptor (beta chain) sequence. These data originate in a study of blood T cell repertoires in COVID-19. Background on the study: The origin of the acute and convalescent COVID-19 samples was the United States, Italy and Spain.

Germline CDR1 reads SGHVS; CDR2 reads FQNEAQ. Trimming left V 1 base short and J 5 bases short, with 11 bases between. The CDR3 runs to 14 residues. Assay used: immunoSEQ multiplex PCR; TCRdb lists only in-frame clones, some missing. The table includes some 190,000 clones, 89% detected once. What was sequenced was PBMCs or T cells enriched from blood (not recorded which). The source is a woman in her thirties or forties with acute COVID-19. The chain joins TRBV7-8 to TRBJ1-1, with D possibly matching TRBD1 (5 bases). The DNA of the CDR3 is TGTGCCAGCAGCTTAGTGCAGGGAAAAACTGAAGCTTTCTTT. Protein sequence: CASSLVQGKTEAFF. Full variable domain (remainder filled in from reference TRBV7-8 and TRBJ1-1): GAGVSQSPRYKVAKRGQDVALRCDPISGHVSLFWYQQALGQGPEFLTYFQNEAQLDKSGLPSDRFFAERPEGSVSTLKIQRTQQEDSAVYLCASSLVQGKTEAFFGQGTRLTVV.